The next 27 T cell receptor beta chains were all read from a single sample in a study of shared clonotypes between healthy human individuals. TCRdb's table, derived via immunoSEQ multiplex PCR, lists solely in-frame clones and lacks some. This sample carries over a million clones, approximately 80% of them seen once, and the ten largest clones take 0.55% to 0.7%. Source material: memory CD4+ T cells from PBMCs. Subset here: CD45RA-negative fraction. Receptors originate from a man between 18 and 29 years old in good health. Some clones in this sample may be carry-over from other donors' samples.

This chain joins TRBV5-4 and TRBJ2-3, with TRBD2 matching 8 bases. The germline V gene has CDR1 SGHNT and CDR2 YYREEE (reference sequence). This CDR3 contains 20 residues. V was clipped by 6 bases and J by 1 base; unmatched bases: 22. The CDR3, as DNA: TGTGCCAGCACCTCTTACGGGGGGGGGCCGTACGTCCCTGGCACAGATACGCAGTATTTT. Protein product: CASTSYGGGPYVPGTDTQYF.

This chain links TRBV19 with TRBJ1-5, with TRBD1 matching 9 bases. The CDR3 runs 14 residues. The germline V gene encodes CDR1 LNHDA and CDR2 SQIVND (reference sequence). V was pared by 6 bases and J by 7 bases, with 7 bases of the junction left unmatched. This CDR3 reads CASRKQGAGQPQHF. The CDR3 DNA reads TGTGCCAGTAGAAAACAGGGGGCTGGGCAGCCCCAGCATTTT. Together with reference TRBV19 and TRBJ1-5, the CDR3 gives the full variable domain: DGGITQSPKYLFRKEGQNVTLSCEQNLNHDAMYWYRQDPGQGLRLIYYSQIVNDFQKGDIAEGYSVSREKKESFPLTVTSAQKNPTAFYLCASRKQGAGQPQHFGDGTRLSIL.

V and J are TRBV7-3 and TRBJ2-7; a weak D match, TRBD1 (6 bases). Per the germline V gene, CDR1 is SGHTA and CDR2 is FQGTGA. V was cut by 5 bases and J by 6 bases, with 14 bases left in between. CDR3 size: 13 residues. The CDR3 region is CASSPQGPSEQYF. The CDR3 bases are TGTGCCAGCAGCCCCCAGGGGCCGAGCGAGCAGTACTTC.

The gene calls are TRBV30 and TRBJ2-3; D is undetermined. V was clipped by 4 bases and J by 2 bases, with 13 bases between them. There are 14 residues in the CDR3. Germline V gene sequence: CDR1 GTSNPN, CDR2 SVGIG (reference sequence). The CDR3 region is CAWKEWVHTDTQYF. The CDR3 DNA sequence: TGTGCCTGGAAGGAGTGGGTCCACACAGATACGCAGTATTTT.

The chain joins TRBV6-1 to TRBJ1-3; a weak D match, TRBD1 (5 bases). This CDR3 has 16 amino acids. Between the trimmed V and J ends, which lost 2 bases and 0 bases, there was a span of 11 bases. The germline V gene encodes CDR1 MNHNS and CDR2 SASEGT. CDR3 region: CASSEYQGNSGNTIYF. CDR3 bases: TGTGCCAGCAGTGAATACCAGGGCAACTCTGGAAACACCATATATTTT.

This clone was counted a few times. V usage is TRBV6-5 and J usage is TRBJ2-4; maybe TRBD2 (6 bases). Germline-derived CDR1 and CDR2 are MNHEY and SVGAGI. The CDR3 is made up of 15 amino acids. Trimming pared 5 bases from V and 0 bases from J, leaving 11 bases between. The CDR3 protein is CASSTGTVAKNIQYF. CDR3 nucleotide sequence: TGTGCCAGCAGTACCGGGACTGTAGCCAAAAACATTCAGTACTTC.

A remark on this clone: This same CDR3 is encoded by further DNA sequences in the sample. The V and J genes are TRBV18 and TRBJ2-1; D perhaps matches TRBD2 (6 bases). The CDR3 has 12 residues. In germline, CDR1 is KGHSH, CDR2 LQKENI. The V gene lost 2 bases and the J gene lost 7 bases, with 6 bases spanning the gap. The CDR3 protein is CASSPGRNEQFF. CDR3 nucleotide sequence: TGTGCCAGCTCACCAGGGAGGAATGAGCAGTTCTTC.

The rearrangement joins TRBV19 to TRBJ1-1; D call uncertain. CDR1 is LNHDA, CDR2 SQIVND, per germline (reference sequence). The CDR3 loop spans 14 amino acids. V was cut by 0 bases and J by 3 bases, with 8 bases left in between. CDR3 region: CASSIDGLDTEAFF. In DNA form, the CDR3 reads TGTGCCAGTAGTATAGATGGCTTAGACACTGAAGCTTTCTTT.

The chain joins TRBV11-3 to TRBJ2-1; D ambiguous. With 5 bases removed from V and 10 bases from J, the gap between germline ends came to 12 bases. The CDR3 loop spans 12 amino acids. Germline V lookup: CDR1 SGHNT, CDR2 YENEEA. The CDR3 protein is CASSPDGAEQFF. DNA of the CDR3: TGTGCCAGCAGCCCAGATGGAGCGGAGCAGTTCTTC. Full variable domain (remainder filled in from reference TRBV11-3 and TRBJ2-1): EAGVVQSPRYKIIEKKQPVAFWCNPISGHNTLYWYLQNLGQGPELLIRYENEEAVDDSQLPKDRFSAERLKGVDSTLKIQPAELGDSAVYLCASSPDGAEQFFGPGTRLTVL.

This chain links TRBV5-6 with TRBJ2-7, with 7 nucleotides matching TRBD2. The CDR3 covers 17 residues. Germline CDR1 reads SGHDT; CDR2 reads YYEEEE. Trimming took 0 bases from V and 7 from J; bases not matched to a gene: 16. CDR3 nucleotides: TGTGCCAGCAGCTTGGAAATACTAGCGTTCAATGAGGTGGAGCAGTACTTC. Translating gives CASSLEILAFNEVEQYF.

This clone was detected only once. This chain joins TRBV29-1 and TRBJ1-2, with 9 bases lining up with TRBD1. J lost 7 bases, V lost 7 bases, and 10 bases had no gene match. The CDR3 extends over 13 amino acids. Germline V lookup: CDR1 SQVTM, CDR2 ANQGSEA. In DNA, the CDR3 is TGCAGCGGGACGGGACAGGGAATGAGTGGCTACACCTTC. Its protein product is CSGTGQGMSGYTF.

The J gene is TRBJ2-3, the V gene TRBV5-1; D is possibly TRBD1 (5 bases). The CDR3 length is 14 residues. Trimming removed 1 base from V and 3 bases from J, with 9 bases in between. The germline V gene has CDR1 SGHRS and CDR2 YFSETQ. The chain's CDR3 is CASSLLGATDTQYF. The CDR3 DNA follows: TGCGCCAGCAGCTTGCTAGGGGCTACAGATACGCAGTATTTT.

V usage is TRBV18 and J usage is TRBJ2-7, with D possibly TRBD1 on 5 matching bases. The germline CDR1 and CDR2 sequences are KGHSH and LQKENI. The CDR3 totals 14 residues. V was clipped by 3 bases and J by 2 bases, with 11 bases between them. The CDR3 region is CASSPGFRAYEQYF. CDR3 nucleotides: TGTGCCAGCTCACCGGGGTTCAGGGCCTACGAGCAGTACTTC.

The V call is TRBV11-3, the J call TRBJ1-1, with TRBD1 matching 7 bases. CDR1 is SGHNT and CDR2 is YENEEA in the germline V gene. The CDR3 covers 13 residues. After removal of 5 bases from V and 5 bases from J, the junction contained 5 bases not matched to a gene. Here the CDR3 DNA reads TGTGCCAGCAGCCGACAGGGTTCGACTGAAGCTTTCTTT. It codes for CASSRQGSTEAFF.

This clone was picked up many times. This sample also contains other DNA sequences that code for the same CDR3. The V call is TRBV30, the J call TRBJ1-1; weak D call: TRBD1 (6 bases). This CDR3 is built from 13 residues. Per germline, CDR1 GTSNPN and CDR2 SVGIG (reference sequence). The V end lost 5 bases, the J end lost 11 bases, and 21 bases lay between the germline ends. The CDR3 sequence: CAWGEQGITGAFF. The CDR3 nucleotides read TGTGCCTGGGGAGAACAGGGCATTACTGGGGCTTTCTTT. Variable domain in full (rest from reference TRBV30 and TRBJ1-1): SQTIHQWPATLVQPVGSPLSLECTVEGTSNPNLYWYRQAAGRGLQLLFYSVGIGQISSEVPQNLSASRPQDRQFILSSKKLLLSDSGFYLCAWGEQGITGAFFGQGTRLTVV.

There are many counts of this clone. This rearrangement joins TRBV28 to TRBJ1-2, with D perhaps TRBD1 (5 bases). The germline V gene has CDR1 MDHEN and CDR2 SYDVKM. The CDR3 is 15 residues long. V was clipped by 5 bases and J by 3 bases, with 16 bases between them. DNA of the CDR3: TGTGCCAGCAGTGGACACCCCGGGGGGGACTATGGCTACACCTTC. It yields the protein CASSGHPGGDYGYTF.

The rearrangement joins TRBV2 to TRBJ2-2, with D unclear. The CDR3 has 14 amino acids. Germline-derived CDR1 and CDR2 are SNHLY and FYNNEI. V was pared by 7 bases and J by 0 bases, with 9 bases between. CDR3 DNA sequence: TGTGCCAGCATAGGGAACGCGAACACCGGGGAGCTGTTTTTT. This translates into CASIGNANTGELFF.

The rearrangement joins TRBV6-1 to TRBJ1-1, with 8 nucleotides matching TRBD1. CDR3 length equals 14 residues. Germline assignment: CDR1 MNHNS and CDR2 SASEGT. Trimming took 6 bases from V and 5 from J; bases not matched to a gene: 8. CDR3 protein: CASSFGQGGTEAFF. The CDR3, as DNA: TGTGCCAGCAGCTTCGGACAGGGAGGGACTGAAGCTTTCTTT.

V is TRBV6-6 and J is TRBJ2-7, with 10 bases aligning to TRBD1. J lost 5 bases, V lost 6 bases, and 13 bases had no gene match. CDR3 length equals 16 residues. Germline CDR1 and CDR2: MNHNY and SVGAGI (reference sequence). In DNA form, the CDR3 reads TGTGCCAGCAGCCTCCAACGAGGGACAGGGGTTGACGAGCAGTACTTC. Translated: CASSLQRGTGVDEQYF.

The chain carries TRBV7-3 and TRBJ2-7; D is ambiguous. This CDR3 comprises 13 residues. V lost 5 bases to trimming and J lost 2 bases, with 10 bases between them. In germline, CDR1 is SGHTA, CDR2 FQGTGA. The CDR3 is CASSLSGAYEQYF. DNA of the CDR3: TGTGCCAGCAGCCTAAGTGGGGCCTACGAGCAGTACTTC.

This clone was seen just once. This rearrangement joins TRBV18 to TRBJ1-2, with TRBD1 identical over 7 bases. The junction had 3 bases not matched to a gene; V was cut back by 3 bases and J by 2 bases. The CDR3 has 14 amino acids. Germline V gene data show CDR1 as KGHSH and CDR2 as LQKENI. The DNA for the CDR3 is TGTGCCAGCTCACCCGGGACAGCGAACTATGGCTACACCTTC. Translating gives CASSPGTANYGYTF.

The chain uses TRBV2 and TRBJ2-7; a possible D gene is TRBD1 (6 bases). This CDR3 has 14 amino acids. Germline CDR1 SNHLY, CDR2 FYNNEI. Between the trimmed V and J ends, which lost 4 bases and 4 bases, there was a span of 14 bases. The CDR3: CASSGGLRGYEQYF. The DNA of the CDR3 is TGTGCCAGCAGTGGGGGGCTCCGGGGATACGAGCAGTACTTC.

This clone is a singleton in its sample. The chain joins TRBV28 to TRBJ2-1; tentative D call: TRBD1 (5 bases). CDR1 is MDHEN, CDR2 SYDVKM, per germline. This CDR3 contains 14 residues. V lost 10 bases to trimming and J lost 4 bases, with 17 bases between them. The DNA of the CDR3 is TGTGCCACCACGGACACGTCGATATACAATGAGCAGTTCTTC. It is translated as CATTDTSIYNEQFF. The whole variable domain, remainder taken from reference TRBV28 and TRBJ2-1, is DVKVTQSSRYLVKRTGEKVFLECVQDMDHENMFWYRQDPGLGLRLIYFSYDVKMKEKGDIPEGYSVSREKKERFSLILESASTNQTSMYLCATTDTSIYNEQFFGPGTRLTVL.

This clone was counted a few times. J is TRBJ2-3 and V is TRBV6-6; a weak D match, TRBD2 (6 bases). Per the germline V gene, CDR1 is MNHNY and CDR2 is SVGAGI (reference sequence). Trimming cost V 7 bases and J 6 bases, with 14 bases left between them. This CDR3 spans 13 amino acids. The CDR3 DNA sequence: TGTGCCAGCACTCCAACTAGCTCCGATACGCAGTATTTT. This encodes CASTPTSSDTQYF.

The chain combines TRBV7-2 with TRBJ2-5, with TRBD2 identical over 13 bases. The CDR3 sequence is 16 residues long. Unmatched junction bases numbered 5, after V lost 2 bases and J lost 5 bases. Germline assignment: CDR1 SGHTA and CDR2 FQGNSA. Written as DNA, the CDR3 is TGTGCCAGCAGCTTAAGGACTAGCGGGAGTGTGGAGACCCAGTACTTC. As protein: CASSLRTSGSVETQYF.

For the CDR3, the DNA is TGTGCCAGCAGCGGGACGTTTAGTCGTGAGCAGTTCTTC. This sequence encodes CASSGTFSREQFF. The chain uses TRBV25-1 and TRBJ2-1; D may correspond to TRBD1 or TRBD2 (5 bases each). This CDR3 spans 13 amino acids. V dropped 6 bases and J dropped 9 bases, with 15 bases sitting between them. CDR1 is MGHDK and CDR2 is SYGVNS in the germline V gene.

The rearrangement joins TRBV9 to TRBJ2-6; D is possibly TRBD1 (7 bases). CDR1 SGDLS and CDR2 YYNGEE come from the germline V gene. The CDR3 covers 17 residues. V shed 4 bases and J shed 6 bases, with 20 bases lying between them. The CDR3 reads CASSPTPAGTAANVLTF. CDR3 nucleotide sequence: TGTGCCAGCAGCCCAACCCCGGCGGGGACAGCGGCCAACGTCCTGACTTTC.